The 25 T cell receptor beta chains in this list originate from one sample, sequenced in a study of CD8 T cells in Susac syndrome. RNA in amounts of roughly 0.5 to 1 ug was reverse transcribed with random hexamers. TCRdb called the immunoSEQ multiplex PCR reads again in MiXCR, with one record for every CDR3 protein. The table shows roughly 150,000 distinct CDR3 sequences, with less than 97% occurring only once. The sequencing sample was made of CD8+ T cells from PBMCs. Every receptor here comes from a human donor with multiple sclerosis.

CDR3 residues: CASSFGGSGELFF. Here the CDR3 DNA reads TGTGCCAGCAGTTTTGGGGGAAGCGGGGAGCTGTTTTTT. The rearrangement links TRBV27 to TRBJ2-2; D may be TRBD1 or TRBD2 (5 bases each). The CDR3 extends over 13 amino acids. In germline, CDR1 is MNHEY, CDR2 SMNVEV (reference sequence). V was pared by 3 bases and J by 7 bases, with 9 bases between.

V is TRBV20-1 and J is TRBJ1-6; 8 bases line up with TRBD1. The CDR3 extends over 15 amino acids. The junction had 7 bases not matched to a gene; V was cut back by 1 base and J by 8 bases. CDR1 and CDR2 from the germline V gene are DFQATT and SNEGSKA (reference sequence). The CDR3 here is CSARGSQGADSPLHF. In nucleotides, the CDR3 is TGCAGTGCTAGAGGATCCCAGGGGGCGGATTCACCCCTCCACTTT.

The J gene is TRBJ2-1, the V gene TRBV4-1; TRBD1 might be the D (6 bases). The germline CDR1 and CDR2 sequences are MGHRA and YSYEKL. V was pared by 1 base and J by 8 bases, with 15 bases between. This CDR3 is 15 amino acids long. CDR3 residues: CASSQGGRGGDEQFF. The CDR3 DNA reads as TGCGCCAGCAGCCAAGGAGGACGTGGGGGCGATGAGCAGTTCTTC.

This chain connects TRBV9 to TRBJ1-1; D is uncertain. In germline, CDR1 is SGDLS, CDR2 YYNGEE. CDR3 size: 15 residues. With 4 bases removed from V and 0 bases from J, the gap between germline ends came to 13 bases. CDR3 in DNA: TGTGCCAGCAGCCCAGGACCTAGCATGAACACTGAAGCTTTCTTT. Amino acids: CASSPGPSMNTEAFF.

This rearrangement joins TRBV7-9 to TRBJ2-2, with D maybe TRBD2 (5 bases). V dropped 3 bases and J dropped 4 bases, with 6 bases sitting between them. Germline values: CDR1 SEHNR, CDR2 FQNEAQ (reference sequence). This CDR3 has 13 amino acids. The CDR3 DNA reads TGTGCCAGCAGCTTGGACTCCACCGGGGAGCTGTTTTTT. It specifies CASSLDSTGELFF.

The V gene is TRBV4-2, the J gene TRBJ1-1; D is ambiguous. Trimming removed 5 bases from V and 1 base from J, with 11 bases in between. This CDR3 is built from 14 residues. Germline V lookup: CDR1 LGHNA, CDR2 YNFKEQ. CDR3 sequence: CASSYSLRNTEAFF. CDR3 DNA: TGTGCCAGCAGCTATTCTTTGAGGAACACTGAAGCTTTCTTT.

This rearrangement joins TRBV30 to TRBJ2-3; D perhaps matches TRBD2 (6 bases). V was clipped by 1 base and J by 0 bases, with 8 bases between them. CDR1 is GTSNPN and CDR2 is SVGIG in the germline V gene (reference sequence). The CDR3 has 14 residues. CDR3 in DNA: TGTGCCTGGAGTGCCGGGACTAGCACAGATACGCAGTATTTT. Translation: CAWSAGTSTDTQYF.

The gene calls are TRBV29-1 and TRBJ2-7; TRBD1 matches 7 bases. Germline CDR1 reads SQVTM; CDR2 reads ANQGSEA. This CDR3 region has 13 residues. J gave up 4 bases and V 5 bases, and 8 bases lay outside the gene matches. CDR3 protein: CSVPGTDDYEQYF. The CDR3 region has the DNA TGCAGCGTTCCCGGGACAGATGATTACGAGCAGTACTTC.

This clonotype has only one observation. This sequence joins TRBV30 and TRBJ1-1; 7 bases map to TRBD1. CDR1 is GTSNPN and CDR2 is SVGIG in the germline V gene (reference sequence). J lost 10 bases, V lost 3 bases, and 8 bases had no gene match. This CDR3 comprises 12 residues. In DNA form, the CDR3 reads TGTGCCTGGAGCCTGACAGGGAGTGCAGCTTTCTTT. Its protein is CAWSLTGSAAFF.

The chain joins TRBV9 to TRBJ2-2; D is undetermined. In germline, CDR1 is SGDLS, CDR2 YYNGEE. Trimming took 4 bases from V and 2 from J, leaving 12 bases between them. The CDR3 runs 15 residues. CDR3 region: CASSTRTDNTGELFF. The CDR3, as DNA: TGTGCCAGCAGCACGAGGACCGATAACACCGGGGAGCTGTTTTTT.

This rearrangement joins TRBV29-1 to TRBJ2-1; D could derive from TRBD1 or TRBD2 (5 bases each). The CDR3 has 14 amino acids. The V and J ends lost 4 bases and 2 bases respectively, with 12 bases between them. CDR1 is SQVTM and CDR2 is ANQGSEA in the germline V gene. CDR3 sequence reads: CSVGGTAPYNEQFF. CDR3 in DNA: TGCAGCGTTGGGGGGACGGCGCCCTACAATGAGCAGTTCTTC.

J is TRBJ1-1 and V is TRBV29-1; unclear D gene. In germline, CDR1 is SQVTM, CDR2 ANQGSEA. Trimming cost V 0 bases and J 7 bases, with 9 bases left between them. This CDR3 spans 12 amino acids. CDR3: CSVEELTDEAFF. The CDR3 DNA reads as TGCAGCGTTGAAGAGTTAACAGATGAAGCTTTCTTT.

The chain uses TRBV20-1 and TRBJ2-7; a possible D gene is TRBD1 (6 bases). The germline gives CDR1 DFQATT, CDR2 SNEGSKA (reference sequence). V was pared by 1 base and J by 5 bases, with 12 bases between. This CDR3 region has 13 residues. For the CDR3, the DNA is TGCAGTGCTAGAGTCGCGGACAGCCACGAGCAGTACGTC. Translated, it gives CSARVADSHEQYV.

The V gene is TRBV4-1, the J gene TRBJ2-7, with 8 bases matching TRBD2. The CDR3 consists of 13 residues. With 3 bases clipped from V and 6 bases from J, the junction kept 4 bases outside the gene matches. The V gene's germline CDR1 is MGHRA and CDR2 YSYEKL. The CDR3, as DNA: TGCGCCAGCAGCCAGTTTAGCGGGGTCGAGCAGTACGTC. Its protein product is CASSQFSGVEQYV.

This chain uses TRBV3-1 with TRBJ1-1, with 7 bases lining up with TRBD1. J gave up 1 base and V 0 bases, and 5 bases lay outside the gene matches. The CDR3 has 16 residues. Germline CDR1 reads LGHDT; CDR2 reads YNNKEL (reference sequence). CDR3 bases: TGTGCCAGCAGCCAAGATAGTTGGACAGGGAACACTGAAGCTTTCTTT. It codes for CASSQDSWTGNTEAFF. Looking up the rest from reference TRBV3-1 and TRBJ1-1 gives the full variable domain: DTAVSQTPKYLVTQMGNDKSIKCEQNLGHDTMYWYKQDSKKFLKIMFSYNNKELIINETVPNRFSPKSPDKAHLNLHINSLELGDSAVYFCASSQDSWTGNTEAFFGQGTRLTVV.

This chain connects TRBV5-1 to TRBJ1-2, with D tentatively TRBD1 (6 bases). CDR3 length: 14 residues. Germline loops: CDR1 SGHRS, CDR2 YFSETQ. The V end was cut by 2 bases, the J end by 5 bases, with 13 bases between. CDR3 in amino acids: CASSLEQGPYGYTF. In nucleotides, the CDR3 is TGCGCCAGCAGCTTAGAACAGGGCCCTTATGGCTACACCTTC.

The rearrangement uses TRBV29-1 and TRBJ2-4, with D maybe TRBD1 (6 bases). With 0 bases removed from V and 3 bases from J, the gap between germline ends came to 12 bases. CDR1 is SQVTM and CDR2 is ANQGSEA in the germline V gene. The CDR3 has 15 residues. CDR3 in DNA: TGCAGCGTTGAAGAGGGGGCGGGTGTCAAAAACATTCAGTACTTC. It yields the protein CSVEEGAGVKNIQYF.

This rearrangement joins TRBV20-1 to TRBJ2-5, with 8 bases identical to TRBD2. CDR1 DFQATT and CDR2 SNEGSKA come from the germline V gene (reference sequence). V shed 2 bases and J 5 bases; nucleotides not matched to a gene: 16. There are 17 residues in the CDR3. The CDR3, as DNA: TGCAGTGCTAGACCCGTCCTAGCGGGCCCACCGGGGGAGACCCAGTACTTC. This translates into CSARPVLAGPPGETQYF.

This chain joins TRBV7-9 and TRBJ1-1; D call uncertain. V gave up 1 base and J gave up 7 bases, with 13 bases separating them. Germline CDR1 reads SEHNR; CDR2 reads FQNEAQ (reference sequence). The CDR3 runs 14 residues. This CDR3 is CASSLVAARVEAFF. DNA for the CDR3: TGTGCCAGCAGCTTAGTCGCCGCGAGAGTTGAAGCTTTCTTT. The whole variable domain, filled in from reference TRBV7-9 and TRBJ1-1, reads DTGVSQNPRHKITKRGQNVTFRCDPISEHNRLYWYRQTLGQGPEFLTYFQNEAQLEKSRLLSDRFSAERPKGSFSTLEIQRTEQGDSAMYLCASSLVAARVEAFFGQGTRLTVV.

This clonotype was seen once. The chain couples TRBV29-1 to TRBJ2-7; unclear D gene. CDR3 length: 14 amino acids. V lost 0 bases, J lost 2 bases, and 11 bases lay in between. CDR1 SQVTM and CDR2 ANQGSEA come from the germline V gene. The CDR3 loop reads CSVEEGDSTYEQYF. The CDR3 DNA follows: TGCAGCGTTGAAGAGGGCGACTCGACCTACGAGCAGTACTTC.

The V call is TRBV18, the J call TRBJ2-1; 9 bases map to TRBD2. CDR3 size: 15 residues. Unmatched junction bases numbered 7, after V lost 6 bases and J lost 4 bases. Per germline, CDR1 KGHSH and CDR2 LQKENI. The CDR3 DNA follows: TGTGCCAGCTCCCAGGGCGGGGGGGCTTACAATGAGCAGTTCTTC. This translates into CASSQGGGAYNEQFF.

The rearrangement links TRBV5-1 to TRBJ2-1; D remains ambiguous. Germline values: CDR1 SGHRS, CDR2 YFSETQ. The CDR3 loop spans 13 amino acids. Trimming took 2 bases from V and 5 from J, leaving 8 bases between them. This chain's CDR3 is CASSFRPNNEQFF. The CDR3 DNA reads TGCGCCAGCAGCTTTAGACCGAACAATGAGCAGTTCTTC.

This clonotype was detected once. The chain carries TRBV4-1 and TRBJ2-3, with TRBD1 as a possible D gene (5 bases). Germline-derived CDR1 and CDR2 are MGHRA and YSYEKL. V was trimmed by 3 bases and J by 2 bases, leaving 12 bases between them. This CDR3 contains 15 residues. The DNA for the CDR3 is TGCGCCAGCAGCCAGGAGAACAGGAACACAGATACGCAGTATTTT. Its protein product is CASSQENRNTDTQYF.

CDR3 bases: TGCAGTGCTAAGACAGGGGCTGGCGGCTACACCTTC. Translated: CSAKTGAGGYTF. The V and J genes are TRBV20-1 and TRBJ1-2; 8 bases are a match to TRBD1. Germline V gene sequence: CDR1 DFQATT, CDR2 SNEGSKA (reference sequence). The trim removed 4 bases at V and 8 bases at J, leaving 6 bases unmatched. CDR3 size: 12 residues.

The chain employs TRBV7-9 and TRBJ1-2; no clear D. V was cut by 9 bases and J by 7 bases, with 15 bases left in between. This CDR3 spans 12 amino acids. Germline CDR1 and CDR2: SEHNR and FQNEAQ (reference sequence). The DNA for the CDR3 is TGTGCCAGTCCCGGGAAATCAGGTGGCTACACCTTC. Translation: CASPGKSGGYTF.